Listed below are T cell receptor beta chains from one sample, sequenced in a study of cytomegalovirus exposure and HLA in healthy donors. The repertoire was sequenced with immunoSEQ multiplex PCR; TCRdb's copy has only in-frame clones and lacks some. The top ten hold 2.5% to 3.5% of the sample, which has around 110,000 clones, 71% seen once. The specimen sequenced was PBMCs. These receptors all stem from a female donor in good health and CMV-seronegative. Each CDR3 is given with its conserved first and last residue. D genes are given only for firm matches. Not all rows give a size; the values are once, few, many and, for expanded clones, a class.

clone size	J gene	D gene	V gene	CDR3 protein	CDR3 DNA
once	TRBJ2-1	-	TRBV7-6	CASSPAGGAHEQFF	TGTGCCAGCAGCCCGGCTGGGGGGGCGCATGAGCAGTTCTTC
-	TRBJ1-5	TRBD1	TRBV4-1	CASSQSLGRDRESNQPQHF	TGCGCCAGCAGCCAAAGCCTAGGGCGTGACAGGGAGAGCAATCAGCCCCAGCATTTT
few	TRBJ1-1	-	TRBV10-2	CASKDSMNTEAFF	TGCGCCAGCAAGGACAGCATGAACACTGAAGCTTTCTTT
-	TRBJ2-7	TRBD1	TRBV6-1	CASSVGQETYEQYF	TGTGCCAGCAGTGTGGGACAGGAAACCTACGAGCAGTACTTC
-	TRBJ1-2	TRBD1	TRBV6-5	CASSRSGTGNYGYTF	TGTGCCAGCAGCCGCTCCGGGACAGGGAACTATGGCTACACCTTC
-	TRBJ1-4	-	TRBV27	CASTRLGTSDEKLFF	TGTGCCAGCACCCGACTGGGGACATCGGATGAAAAACTGTTTTTT
-	TRBJ1-2	TRBD1	TRBV5-6	CASSGTANYGYTF	TGTGCCAGCAGCGGGACAGCTAACTATGGCTACACCTTC
-	TRBJ2-7	-	TRBV5-1	CASSYGGARSYEQYF	TGCGCCAGCAGCTATGGGGGGGCGCGATCCTACGAGCAGTACTTC
-	TRBJ2-5	-	TRBV15	CATSSSGFQETQYF	TGTGCCACCAGCAGTTCAGGTTTCCAAGAGACCCAGTACTTC
-	TRBJ2-7	-	TRBV5-8	CASFGGVADEQYF	TGTGCCAGTTTCGGTGGAGTCGCGGACGAGCAGTACTTC
-	TRBJ2-1	-	TRBV7-3	CASGGSHNEQFF	TGTGCCAGCGGGGGGAGTCACAATGAGCAGTTCTTC
-	TRBJ1-1	-	TRBV27	CASSPYPRAPNTEAFF	TGTGCCAGCAGTCCCTATCCCAGGGCCCCTAACACTGAAGCTTTCTTT
-	TRBJ1-3	-	TRBV6-5	CASSPGRLPGNTIYF	TGTGCCAGCAGTCCCGGCAGACTCCCCGGAAACACCATATATTTT
-	TRBJ2-7	-	TRBV19	CASSIDYNSYEQYF	TGTGCCAGTAGTATAGATTACAACAGCTACGAGCAGTACTTC
-	TRBJ2-7	-	TRBV11-2	CASSLAQGGRGVQYF	TGTGCCAGCAGCTTAGCGCAGGGGGGCCGTGGGGTGCAGTACTTC
-	TRBJ1-4	-	TRBV28	CASSTPATNEKLFF	TGTGCCAGCAGTACTCCCGCAACTAATGAAAAACTGTTTTTT
-	TRBJ2-1	TRBD2	TRBV12-5	CASALSGRENEQFF	TGTGCTAGTGCCCTTAGCGGGAGAGAAAATGAGCAGTTCTTC
once	TRBJ2-5	-	TRBV4-2	CASSQAWGERETQYF	TGTGCCAGCAGCCAGGCTTGGGGGGAGAGGGAGACCCAGTACTTC
once	TRBJ1-1	-	TRBV30	CARPEVEVGTEAFF	TGTGCCCGGCCGGAAGTGGAGGTGGGCACTGAAGCTTTCTTT
few	TRBJ2-1	-	TRBV7-6	CASSSVLYNEQFF	TGTGCCAGCAGCTCCGTCCTATACAATGAGCAGTTCTTC
-	TRBJ2-1	-	TRBV6-5	CASSFRTGEQFF	TGTGCCAGCAGTTTCCGGACTGGGGAGCAGTTCTTC
once	TRBJ2-2	TRBD1	TRBV7-9	CASSSHRGLNTGELFF	TGTGCCAGCAGCTCCCACAGGGGGCTTAACACCGGGGAGCTGTTTTTT
-	TRBJ1-3	-	TRBV2	CASSDRRVLSGNTIYF	TGTGCCAGCAGTGATCGTCGGGTACTCTCTGGAAACACCATATATTTT
-	TRBJ2-1	TRBD2	TRBV18	CASSGLAGEHEQFF	TGTGCCAGCTCCGGACTAGCGGGAGAGCATGAGCAGTTCTTC
-	TRBJ2-5	TRBD2	TRBV5-5	CASSFGRTSSQETQYF	TGTGCCAGCAGCTTTGGTCGGACTAGCAGCCAAGAGACCCAGTACTTC
-	TRBJ1-3	-	TRBV11-1	CASSYSSGGSGNTIYF	TGTGCCAGCAGCTACTCCTCAGGAGGGTCTGGAAACACCATATATTTT
-	TRBJ2-1	TRBD2	TRBV23-1	CASSLLAGQPDLYNEQFF	TGCGCCAGCAGTCTTCTAGCGGGTCAACCCGATCTATACAATGAGCAGTTCTTC
-	TRBJ2-3	-	TRBV10-2	CASSRQPSTDTQYF	TGCGCCAGCAGTAGACAGCCTAGCACAGATACGCAGTATTTT
-	TRBJ2-5	TRBD2	TRBV5-4	CASSLAGVVQETQYF	TGTGCCAGCTCACTAGCGGGAGTCGTCCAAGAGACCCAGTACTTC
-	TRBJ2-1	TRBD2	TRBV7-9	CASSLKREGHNEQFF	TGTGCCAGCAGCTTAAAACGGGAGGGCCACAATGAGCAGTTCTTC
few	TRBJ1-4	TRBD1	TRBV5-4	CASSGTGANEKLFF	TGTGCCAGCAGCGGGACAGGGGCTAATGAAAAACTGTTTTTT
-	TRBJ2-1	-	TRBV4-3	CASSPDTPKPYNEQFF	TGCGCCAGCAGCCCCGACACCCCGAAGCCCTACAATGAGCAGTTCTTC
-	TRBJ2-2	TRBD2	TRBV4-3	CASSQEVGLAGAELFF	TGCGCCAGCAGCCAAGAAGTCGGACTAGCTGGTGCGGAGCTGTTTTTT
-	TRBJ2-1	TRBD1	TRBV5-1	CASSLVPGQGINEQFF	TGCGCCAGCAGCTTGGTACCCGGACAGGGGATTAATGAGCAGTTCTTC
few	TRBJ2-7	-	TRBV5-1	CASSQVQGTFGEQYF	TGCGCCAGCAGCCAAGTACAGGGTACCTTCGGCGAGCAGTACTTC
-	TRBJ1-1	-	TRBV25-1	CASSEGRAEDTEAFF	TGTGCCAGCAGTGAAGGCAGAGCCGAGGACACTGAAGCTTTCTTT
-	TRBJ1-2	-	TRBV7-2	CASSFGKSTHGYTF	TGTGCCAGCAGCTTTGGTAAGAGTACGCATGGCTACACCTTC
-	TRBJ1-2	-	TRBV7-9	CASSSPLGGAYGYTF	TGTGCCAGCAGCTCCCCGCTGGGGGGGGCCTATGGCTACACCTTC
-	TRBJ2-7	-	TRBV20-1	CSAREFGQYF	TGCAGTGCTAGGGAGTTCGGTCAGTACTTC
-	TRBJ2-7	-	TRBV2	CASSPRGGLTYEQYF	TGTGCCAGCAGTCCTAGGGGAGGCCTAACCTACGAGCAGTACTTC
few	TRBJ1-2	TRBD1	TRBV6-1	CASSGGTGTNYGYTF	TGTGCCAGCAGTGGTGGGACAGGGACTAACTATGGCTACACCTTC
-	TRBJ2-3	-	TRBV27	CASSPLEGGRGTDTQYF	TGTGCCAGCAGTCCCCTCGAGGGGGGGCGCGGGACAGATACGCAGTATTTT
-	TRBJ2-2	-	TRBV5-1	CASSLGSGSTGELFF	TGCGCCAGCAGCTTGGGGAGTGGTTCGACCGGGGAGCTGTTTTTT
-	TRBJ1-2	-	TRBV7-8	CASSFRGGEVNYGYTF	TGTGCCAGCAGCTTCCGCGGGGGGGAGGTTAACTATGGCTACACCTTC
-	TRBJ2-3	-	TRBV30	CASSGVTRTDTQYF	TGTGCCTCCTCCGGGGTAACCCGCACAGATACGCAGTATTTT
-	TRBJ1-1	-	TRBV27	CASSLGRGAEAFF	TGTGCCAGCAGTTTAGGTCGGGGTGCTGAAGCTTTCTTT
-	TRBJ2-7	TRBD2	TRBV4-3	CASSQDAFGLAGRYEQYF	TGCGCCAGCAGCCAAGATGCCTTCGGACTAGCGGGCCGCTACGAGCAGTACTTC
-	TRBJ2-2	-	TRBV7-2	CASSFRFGELFF	-
-	TRBJ2-5	TRBD1	TRBV7-6	CASSLGRGRLETQYF	TGTGCCAGCAGCTTAGGCAGGGGGCGACTAGAGACCCAGTACTTC
-	TRBJ2-3	TRBD2	TRBV29-1	CSAAAGRADTQYF	TGCAGCGCCGCCGCGGGGAGGGCAGATACGCAGTATTTT
few	TRBJ2-7	-	TRBV4-3	CASSQDWRAKHEQYF	TGCGCCAGCAGCCAAGATTGGAGGGCAAAACACGAGCAGTACTTC
-	TRBJ1-2	-	TRBV28	CASSITGTSYGYTF	TGTGCCAGCAGTATAACCGGGACAAGCTATGGCTACACCTTC
-	TRBJ2-7	TRBD1	TRBV28	CASSPGQGAPYEQYF	TGTGCCAGCAGCCCAGGACAGGGGGCGCCCTACGAGCAGTACTTC
-	TRBJ2-2	-	TRBV15	CATSRDLSAGELFF	TGTGCCACCAGTAGGGACTTATCTGCGGGGGAGCTGTTTTTT
-	TRBJ2-7	TRBD1	TRBV27	CASSFGTGPYEQYF	TGTGCCAGCAGTTTTGGGACAGGACCCTACGAGCAGTACTTC
few	TRBJ2-5	-	TRBV6-6	CASSLQETQYF	TGTGCCAGTAGCCTACAAGAGACCCAGTACTTC
-	TRBJ2-2	TRBD2	TRBV9	CASSVVPSGRDGELFF	TGTGCCAGCAGCGTAGTTCCTAGCGGGAGGGACGGGGAGCTGTTTTTT
-	TRBJ2-1	-	TRBV9	CASSVEPSGPYNEQFF	TGTGCCAGCAGCGTAGAGCCCAGCGGTCCTTACAATGAGCAGTTCTTC
once	TRBJ2-7	TRBD1	TRBV7-8	CASSPGTGVTEQYF	TGTGCCAGCAGCCCCGGGACAGGGGTCACCGAGCAGTACTTC